Described below is a single TCR beta chain sequence and its context. Its antigen is as yet unknown. Sample-barcoded 5' priming and a J-beta primer mix drove a second PCR of about 6 to 12 cycles. TCRdb re-called the 5' RACE reads with MiXCR, one entry per CDR3 protein. The table lists fewer than 800,000 distinct CDR3 sequences, around 21% of them singletons. This sample was taken from a study of blood T cells in healthy people across ages. Broader study findings: Among long-lived donors, naive CD4+ cells were more numerous and diversity higher than in aged donors.

This CDR3 is 14 amino acids long. Per germline, CDR1 DFQATT and CDR2 SNEGSKA (reference sequence). This sequence was found in a man between 65 and 85 years old in good health. Specimen: blood. The chain combines TRBV20-1 with TRBJ2-1; D perhaps matches TRBD2 (6 bases). CDR3 sequence (DNA): TGCGGGATTGATAGCGGAGCTTACTACAATGAGCAGTTCTTC. It is translated as CGIDSGAYYNEQFF.